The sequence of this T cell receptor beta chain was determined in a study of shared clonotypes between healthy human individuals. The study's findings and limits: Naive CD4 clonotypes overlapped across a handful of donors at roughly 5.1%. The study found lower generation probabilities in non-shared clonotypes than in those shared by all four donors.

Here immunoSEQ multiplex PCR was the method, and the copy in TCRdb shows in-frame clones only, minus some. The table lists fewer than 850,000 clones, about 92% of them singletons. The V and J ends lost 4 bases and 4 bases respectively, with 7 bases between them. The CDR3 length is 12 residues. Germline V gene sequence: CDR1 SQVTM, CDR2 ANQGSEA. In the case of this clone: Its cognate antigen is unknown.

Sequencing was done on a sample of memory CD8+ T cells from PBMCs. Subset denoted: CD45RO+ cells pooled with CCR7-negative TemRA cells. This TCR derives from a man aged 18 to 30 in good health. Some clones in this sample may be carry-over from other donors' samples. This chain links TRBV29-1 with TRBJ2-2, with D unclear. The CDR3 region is CSVGLTTGELFF. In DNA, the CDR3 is TGCAGCGTTGGGCTCACCACCGGGGAGCTGTTTTTT.